This TCR beta chain was sequenced for a study of blood T cell repertoires in COVID-19. Study at large: Whether acute or convalescent, the COVID-19 samples came from the United States, Italy and Spain.

Profiled with immunoSEQ multiplex PCR; TCRdb holds only in-frame clones, not every one. This table has 140,000 to 150,000 clones, over 80% appearing once. What was sequenced was peripheral blood. This clonotype originated in a man aged 60 to 69 with active or convalescent COVID-19.

The CDR3 DNA reads TGTGCCAGCAGTGACAGGGACACCGGGGAGCTGTTTTTT. It translates to CASSDRDTGELFF. The V call is TRBV12-3 or TRBV12-4, the J call TRBJ2-2; 7 bases align to TRBD1. There are 13 residues in the CDR3. With V trimmed by 5 bases and J by 3 bases, 0 bases remained unmatched.